This T cell receptor (beta chain) derives from a study of cytomegalovirus exposure and HLA in healthy donors. TCRdb keeps only in-frame clones here, not all; method: immunoSEQ multiplex PCR. This sample has 250,000 to 400,000 clones, with 88% found just once. The CDR3 loop spans 14 amino acids. Trimming took 8 bases from V and 9 from J; bases not matched to a gene: 12. Germline V lookup: CDR1 SGHAT, CDR2 FQNNGV. The chain couples TRBV11-2 to TRBJ2-1; 8 positions agree with TRBD1. The receptor's source is a young man in good health and CMV-seronegative. Material: PBMCs. The CDR3 spells CASRVVQGAIEQFF. Written as DNA, the CDR3 is TGTGCCAGCCGGGTAGTTCAGGGGGCCATTGAGCAGTTCTTC.